These T cell receptor beta chains were read from a single sample in a study of cytomegalovirus exposure and HLA in healthy donors. Clones were read by immunoSEQ multiplex PCR, and TCRdb kept only the in-frame ones, dropping some. The sample lists 130,000 or so clones; roughly three quarters were seen once. The sample comprised PBMCs. The receptors here all came from a man in his thirties or forties in good health and CMV-seronegative. Each CDR3 is given with its conserved first and last residue. Fields, in order: CDR3 protein, V gene, clone size, CDR3 length. Clone size is not always given. Where it is, it says once, few, many or a class for expanded clones.

CDR3 protein: CASSLSGANVLTF
V gene: TRBV6-1
clone size: -
CDR3 length: 13

CDR3 protein: CASSSQGVNEKLFF
V gene: TRBV5-4
clone size: -
CDR3 length: 14

CDR3 protein: CASTQGGAGSFNEQYF
V gene: TRBV28
clone size: few
CDR3 length: 16

CDR3 protein: CASRRGGTDTQYF
V gene: TRBV7-2
clone size: few
CDR3 length: 13

CDR3 protein: CASSLLPGNEQFF
V gene: TRBV2
clone size: few
CDR3 length: 13

CDR3 protein: CASSPGGNTIYF
V gene: TRBV7-6
clone size: -
CDR3 length: 12

CDR3 protein: CASSFRGLAGLNEQFF
V gene: TRBV27
clone size: -
CDR3 length: 16

CDR3 protein: CASSLGLAPLHEQFF
V gene: TRBV7-8
clone size: once
CDR3 length: 15

CDR3 protein: CASTPDRVFYGYTF
V gene: TRBV28
clone size: -
CDR3 length: 14

CDR3 protein: CSVEDPDRGAF
V gene: TRBV29-1
clone size: -
CDR3 length: 11

CDR3 protein: CASSSPVGTPNTEAFF
V gene: TRBV7-3
clone size: -
CDR3 length: 16

CDR3 protein: CASSFSGSYNEQFF
V gene: TRBV11-2
clone size: -
CDR3 length: 14

CDR3 protein: CASSPRDRGDYEQYF
V gene: TRBV4-2
clone size: once
CDR3 length: 15

CDR3 protein: CASSLRLAGTGELFF
V gene: TRBV4-1
clone size: -
CDR3 length: 15

CDR3 protein: CARESDRGLSEQYF
V gene: TRBV2
clone size: once
CDR3 length: 14

CDR3 protein: CASSLLRGTPRDTQYF
V gene: TRBV13
clone size: -
CDR3 length: 16

CDR3 protein: CASSSYGGSTYNSPLHF
V gene: TRBV5-8
clone size: -
CDR3 length: 17

CDR3 protein: CASSLAGRDNEQFF
V gene: TRBV7-8
clone size: -
CDR3 length: 14

CDR3 protein: CASRRDYEQYF
V gene: TRBV6-5
clone size: -
CDR3 length: 11

CDR3 protein: CASSLTGTPQETQYF
V gene: TRBV7-3
clone size: -
CDR3 length: 15

CDR3 protein: CASSFVRGQETQYF
V gene: TRBV5-8
clone size: -
CDR3 length: 14

CDR3 protein: CACNRQGYVETQYF
V gene: TRBV6-1
clone size: -
CDR3 length: 14

CDR3 protein: CASSPDPGLRYGYTF
V gene: TRBV19
clone size: -
CDR3 length: 15

CDR3 protein: CASSWGTVSNPLAKNIQYF
V gene: TRBV5-1
clone size: -
CDR3 length: 19

CDR3 protein: CASSPQESNTEAFF
V gene: TRBV7-3
clone size: -
CDR3 length: 14

CDR3 protein: CASFAGSSTDTQYF
V gene: TRBV10-3
clone size: few
CDR3 length: 14

CDR3 protein: CASTLQGIPQYF
V gene: TRBV28
clone size: -
CDR3 length: 12

CDR3 protein: CASSQWGGDAQYF
V gene: TRBV27
clone size: -
CDR3 length: 13

CDR3 protein: CASSQAAGKNSPLHF
V gene: TRBV14
clone size: -
CDR3 length: 15

CDR3 protein: CAWTSSETQYF
V gene: TRBV30
clone size: -
CDR3 length: 11

CDR3 protein: CSASSSLEQYF
V gene: TRBV20-1
clone size: -
CDR3 length: 11